This T cell receptor beta chain was captured in a study of T cell responses to AZD1222 COVID-19 vaccine. Profiling relied on immunoSEQ multiplex PCR, and the TCRdb table lists in-frame clones only, not all of them. The sample lists 110,000 to 150,000 clones; roughly 90% were seen once. This specimen consisted of peripheral blood, obtained on day 0 of AZD1222 vaccination. This TCR came from an adult in good health.

The CDR3 DNA reads TGCGCCAGCAGCCAACTTGGCCATCGGAGCGAAAAACTGTTTTTT. This codes for CASSQLGHRSEKLFF. The rearrangement uses TRBV4-1 and TRBJ1-4; D call uncertain. V was cut by 2 bases and J by 8 bases, with 15 bases left in between. Germline assignment: CDR1 MGHRA and CDR2 YSYEKL. The CDR3 length is 15 residues.